A single sample gave rise to the 22 T cell receptor beta chains below, sequenced in a study of cytomegalovirus exposure and HLA in healthy donors. Use of 60 Vbeta and 13 Jbeta primers characterized the PCR. Profiled with immunoSEQ multiplex PCR; TCRdb holds only in-frame clones, not every one. Here the sample spans 90,000 to 100,000 clones, less than 80% being singletons. Material: PBMCs. These receptors were taken from a boy aged 5-17 years in good health and CMV-seropositive.

This CDR3 is CASSVSPGGAKNIQYF. CDR3 nucleotides: TGTGCCAGCAGCGTGTCTCCAGGGGGGGCCAAAAACATTCAGTACTTC. The chain couples TRBV9 to TRBJ2-4; TRBD1 might be the D (7 bases). The germline CDR1 and CDR2 sequences are SGDLS and YYNGEE. V was clipped by 2 bases and J by 1 base, with 13 bases between them. The CDR3 contains 16 residues.

The V call is TRBV19, the J call TRBJ1-2; TRBD1 matches 12 bases. CDR3 size: 14 residues. Germline values: CDR1 LNHDA, CDR2 SQIVND (reference sequence). Germline trimming cut 4 bases from V and 8 bases from J; bases unmatched to any gene: 5. This chain's CDR3 is CASSTGQGAIGYTF. CDR3 bases: TGTGCCAGTAGTACGGGACAGGGGGCGATCGGCTACACCTTC.

The chain employs TRBV4-2 and TRBJ1-2; D uncertain. CDR3 length equals 15 residues. Germline assignment: CDR1 LGHNA and CDR2 YNFKEQ. V was shortened by 4 bases and J by 2 bases, with 14 bases between the two germline ends. In DNA form, the CDR3 reads TGTGCCAGCAGCCCTGAGGGCACTCGGAACTATGGCTACACCTTC. Its translation is CASSPEGTRNYGYTF.

The chain is built from TRBV6-5 and TRBJ2-7, with TRBD2 matching over 9 bases. With 0 bases clipped from V and 5 bases from J, the junction kept 8 bases outside the gene matches. Germline V CDR1 and CDR2: MNHEY, SVGAGI. The CDR3 consists of 16 residues. This CDR3 is CASSYSYRSGGNEQYF. DNA for the CDR3: TGTGCCAGCAGTTACTCGTATCGTAGCGGGGGAAACGAGCAGTACTTC.

This clone was detected only a few times. V usage is TRBV6-5 and J usage is TRBJ2-3, with 8 bases that match TRBD2. CDR3 length: 15 amino acids. CDR1 is MNHEY, CDR2 SVGAGI, per germline. V lost 6 bases and J lost 6; bases outside the gene matches: 11. CDR3 region: CASRLLAGSGDTQYF. CDR3 DNA sequence: TGTGCCAGCAGACTGTTAGCGGGGTCAGGTGATACGCAGTATTTT.

The genes are TRBV6-1 and TRBJ2-2; tentative D call: TRBD2 (7 bases). CDR1 is MNHNS, CDR2 SASEGT, per germline. This CDR3 region has 15 residues. V lost 4 bases to trimming and J lost 7 bases, with 16 bases between them. The CDR3 DNA reads TGTGCCAGCAGTGGTGGGGGGGCATTAGTCGGGGAGCTGTTTTTT. Translation: CASSGGGALVGELFF.

This clone was seen once. The chain couples TRBV6-1 to TRBJ1-6; D is undetermined. CDR1 MNHNS and CDR2 SASEGT come from the germline V gene. The CDR3 is 13 amino acids. Trimming removed 6 bases at V and 7 bases at J, with 10 bases between. The DNA for the CDR3 is TGTGCCAGCAGAGACATTCAGAATTCACCCCTCCACTTT. It yields the protein CASRDIQNSPLHF.

This chain links TRBV5-1 with TRBJ1-4; D not resolved. V lost 5 bases, J lost 0 bases, and 11 bases lay in between. CDR1 is SGHRS and CDR2 is YFSETQ in the germline V gene. The CDR3 sequence is 15 residues long. CDR3 region: CASRAVAATNEKLFF. The CDR3 nucleotides are TGCGCCAGCAGGGCGGTGGCAGCAACTAATGAAAAACTGTTTTTT. Supplemented by reference TRBV5-1 and TRBJ1-4, the full variable domain reads KAGVTQTPRYLIKTRGQQVTLSCSPISGHRSVSWYQQTPGQGLQFLFEYFSETQRNKGNFPGRFSGRQFSNSRSEMNVSTLELGDSALYLCASRAVAATNEKLFFGSGTQLSVL.

This clone is a singleton in its sample. The chain recombines TRBV30 with TRBJ1-5; D is unresolved. The CDR3 length is 12 residues. V lost 4 bases, J lost 8 bases, and 12 bases lay in between. Looked up from germline, CDR1 is GTSNPN and CDR2 is SVGIG (reference sequence). The CDR3 DNA reads TGTGCCTGGAATGTCAAACTTGAGCCCCAGCATTTT. Translating it yields CAWNVKLEPQHF.

The chain couples TRBV5-1 to TRBJ2-3; 9 bases map to TRBD2. CDR1 SGHRS and CDR2 YFSETQ come from the germline V gene. The CDR3 contains 17 residues. Germline trimming cut 6 bases from V and 0 bases from J; bases unmatched to any gene: 11. The CDR3 DNA follows: TGCGCCAGCATGCAGGAGCGGGGGGCCTCTAGCACAGATACGCAGTATTTT. Residues: CASMQERGASSTDTQYF.

The chain has TRBV5-8 and TRBJ2-7, with 11 bases aligning to TRBD1. The CDR3 has 14 residues. J lost 6 bases, V lost 4 bases, and 6 bases had no gene match. The germline CDR1 and CDR2 sequences are SGHTS and YDEGEE. In nucleotides, the CDR3 is TGTGCCAGCAGCCAGGACAGGGGGCCGCGCGAGCAGTACTTC. As protein: CASSQDRGPREQYF. Full variable domain (outside the CDR3, taken from reference TRBV5-8 and TRBJ2-7): EAGVTQSPTHLIKTRGQQATLRCSPISGHTSVYWYQQALGLGLQFLLWYDEGEERNRGNFPPRFSGRQFPNYSSELNVNALELEDSALYLCASSQDRGPREQYFGPGTRLTVT.

This clone was picked up a small number of times. V usage is TRBV4-3 and J usage is TRBJ1-5; no reliable D call. Germline V gives CDR1 LGHNA, CDR2 YSLEER. CDR3 length: 13 residues. The V end lost 1 base, the J end lost 1 base, and 2 bases lay between the germline ends. The CDR3 nucleotides are TGCGCCAGCAGCCAAGCGAGCAATCAGCCCCAGCATTTT. Its translation is CASSQASNQPQHF.

This clone has only one observation. V usage is TRBV2 and J usage is TRBJ2-4, with 15 bases that match TRBD2. Per germline, CDR1 SNHLY and CDR2 FYNNEI. V lost 7 bases to trimming and J lost 15 bases; unmatched junction nucleotides: 7. The CDR3 loop spans 13 amino acids. The CDR3 loop is CASTGLAGGPLYF. CDR3 sequence (DNA): TGTGCCAGCACCGGACTAGCGGGGGGGCCGCTGTACTTC.

The CDR3 protein is CASSPVLGANNSPLHF. The CDR3 nucleotides are TGTGCCAGCAGCCCGGTCCTAGGAGCTAATAATTCACCCCTCCACTTT. The chain carries TRBV5-6 and TRBJ1-6; D is ambiguous. The V end lost 4 bases, the J end lost 5 bases, and 16 bases lay between the germline ends. The V gene's germline CDR1 is SGHDT and CDR2 YYEEEE. The CDR3 runs 16 residues.

This clone was detected only once. The gene calls are TRBV7-3 and TRBJ2-4; perhaps TRBD1 as D (6 bases). From germline, CDR1 is SGHTA and CDR2 FQGTGA. The V gene lost 2 bases and the J gene lost 6 bases, with 11 bases spanning the gap. The CDR3 totals 14 residues. The CDR3 DNA is TGTGCCAGCAGCTTATCAGGGGATGGAAACATTCAGTACTTC. It codes for CASSLSGDGNIQYF.

This clone turned up a few times. This chain connects TRBV19 to TRBJ1-6; a possible D gene is TRBD1 (6 bases). V was clipped by 3 bases and J by 5 bases, with 8 bases between them. This CDR3 comprises 14 residues. Germline CDR1 reads LNHDA; CDR2 reads SQIVND (reference sequence). DNA for the CDR3: TGTGCCAGTAGTATCAGGGGCGATAATTCACCCCTCCACTTT. Its translation is CASSIRGDNSPLHF.

Only a few counts were recorded for this clone. The chain carries TRBV9 and TRBJ2-5; TRBD2 matches 9 bases. CDR3 length: 12 residues. The J segment lost 11 bases and the V segment lost 10 bases, leaving 12 bases of the junction unmatched. Germline V gene sequence: CDR1 SGDLS, CDR2 YYNGEE. In nucleotides, the CDR3 is TGTGCCTCCGGGACTAGCAGGGGGGAGCAGTACTTC. It translates to CASGTSRGEQYF.

The table lists this clone with a few counts. This chain links TRBV7-9 with TRBJ2-5, with D unclear. Germline V gene data show CDR1 as SEHNR and CDR2 as FQNEAQ (reference sequence). CDR3 length equals 12 residues. Trimming took off 4 bases at V and 4 bases at J, with 7 bases between the two ends. The DNA for the CDR3 is TGTGCCAGCAGCTCGCGCCGAGAGACCCAGTACTTC. Its protein product is CASSSRRETQYF. Based on the CDR3 plus reference TRBV7-9 and TRBJ2-5, the full variable domain is DTGVSQNPRHKITKRGQNVTFRCDPISEHNRLYWYRQTLGQGPEFLTYFQNEAQLEKSRLLSDRFSAERPKGSFSTLEIQRTEQGDSAMYLCASSSRRETQYFGPGTRLLVL.

This chain links TRBV7-9 with TRBJ2-2; possibly TRBD2 for D (6 bases). Germline-derived CDR1 and CDR2 are SEHNR and FQNEAQ (reference sequence). V was shortened by 1 base and J by 5 bases, with 8 bases between the two germline ends. The CDR3 covers 14 residues. The CDR3 loop reads CASSLDLATGELFF. CDR3 coding DNA: TGTGCCAGCAGCTTAGATCTAGCGACCGGGGAGCTGTTTTTT.

The chain has TRBV6-6 and TRBJ2-4; TRBD1 matches 9 bases. The length of the CDR3 is 13 residues. Germline CDR1 MNHNY, CDR2 SVGAGI (reference sequence). V lost 4 bases, J lost 11 bases, and 6 bases stayed unmatched. The CDR3 bases are TGTGCCAGCAGTTCGGAGACAGGGGGGGTTCAGTACTTC. Translated: CASSSETGGVQYF.

The J gene is TRBJ1-4, the V gene TRBV19, with a tentative D call TRBD1 (6 bases). V was pared by 6 bases and J by 3 bases, with 11 bases between. Germline values: CDR1 LNHDA, CDR2 SQIVND (reference sequence). The CDR3 runs 14 residues. The CDR3 DNA reads as TGTGCCAGTAGCGCAGGGGTCCCTAATGAAAAACTGTTTTTT. Amino acids: CASSAGVPNEKLFF.

The gene calls are TRBV6-5 and TRBJ2-7; 7 nucleotides align to TRBD2. Germline V gives CDR1 MNHEY, CDR2 SVGAGI. The V segment lost 2 bases and the J segment 6 bases; nucleotides outside the gene matches: 7. The CDR3 sequence is 14 residues long. CDR3 in DNA: TGTGCCAGCAGTTACGGGACGGGAGGACTCGAGCAGTACTTC. Protein product: CASSYGTGGLEQYF.